This T cell receptor (beta chain) was sequenced during a study of tumor-infiltrating lymphocytes in primary liver carcinoma. Researchers drew blood RNA from unsorted whole blood and extracted germline DNA as well. Researchers generated TCR beta cDNA from roughly 510 ng of total RNA, relying on a constant-region primer. What produced the TCR beta libraries was three nested multiplex PCR rounds using slightly modified ARM-PCR. The first two PCR rounds used TRBV1-TRBV30 forward primers with a C-beta reverse primer, roughly 10 cycles each. MiXCR was run by TCRdb on the multiplex PCR reads, yielding one entry per CDR3 protein. The table lists 300,000 to 350,000 distinct CDR3 sequences, 65% of them singletons. The CDR3 length is 16 residues.

The chain joins TRBV21-1 to TRBJ2-7; TRBD2 is the table's D call and was not checked against the DNA. TRBV21-1 is shown as a pseudogene. This sequence was found in a man aged 40-49 years with primary liver carcinoma and hepatitis B virus infection. Source material: peripheral blood. The CDR3 bases are TGTGCCAGCAGCATACCCTCGAGACTAGCCTTCTACGAGCAGTACTTC. It encodes CASSIPSRLAFYEQYF.